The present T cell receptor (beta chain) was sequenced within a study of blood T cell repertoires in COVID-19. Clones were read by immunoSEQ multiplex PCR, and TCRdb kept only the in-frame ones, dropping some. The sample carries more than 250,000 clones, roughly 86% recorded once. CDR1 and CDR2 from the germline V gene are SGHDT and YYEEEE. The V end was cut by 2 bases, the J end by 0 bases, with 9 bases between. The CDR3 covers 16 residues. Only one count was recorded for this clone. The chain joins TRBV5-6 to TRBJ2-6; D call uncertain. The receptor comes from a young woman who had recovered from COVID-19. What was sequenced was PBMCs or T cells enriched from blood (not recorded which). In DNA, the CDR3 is TGTGCCAGCAGCTTCCTCACCAGCTCTGGGGCCAACGTCCTGACTTTC. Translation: CASSFLTSSGANVLTF.